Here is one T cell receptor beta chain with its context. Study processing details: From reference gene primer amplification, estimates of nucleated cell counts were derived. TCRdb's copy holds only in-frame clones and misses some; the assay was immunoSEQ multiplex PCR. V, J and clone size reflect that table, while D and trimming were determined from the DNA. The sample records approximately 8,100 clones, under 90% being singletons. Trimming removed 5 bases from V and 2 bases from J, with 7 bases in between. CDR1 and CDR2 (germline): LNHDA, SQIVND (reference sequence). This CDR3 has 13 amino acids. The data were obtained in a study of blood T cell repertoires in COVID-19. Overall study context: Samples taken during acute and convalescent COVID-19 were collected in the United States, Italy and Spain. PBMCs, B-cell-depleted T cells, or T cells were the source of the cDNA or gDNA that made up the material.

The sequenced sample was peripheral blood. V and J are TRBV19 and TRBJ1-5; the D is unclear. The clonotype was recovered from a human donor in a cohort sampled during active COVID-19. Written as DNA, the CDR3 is TGTGCCAGTAGTGACCGGGGCAATCAGCCCCAGCATTTT. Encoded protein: CASSDRGNQPQHF.